These 19 T cell receptor beta chains came from one sample sequenced in a study of glioma-infiltrating T cells after dendritic cell vaccination. Time point here: after dendritic cell vaccination, including at tumor progression/relapse. Repertoires were generated with immunoSEQ multiplex PCR, while TCRdb's copy carries only in-frame clones and drops some. Of some 91,000 clones in the sample, more than 80% were seen once. This specimen consisted of blood, obtained after dendritic cell vaccination. These receptor sequences come from a human donor with glioblastoma.

The V and J genes are TRBV6-5 and TRBJ1-2, with 7 positions matching TRBD1. The CDR3 sequence is 15 residues long. The junction had 6 bases not matched to a gene; V was cut back by 0 bases and J by 5 bases. Per the germline V gene, CDR1 is MNHEY and CDR2 is SVGAGI. CDR3 sequence (DNA): TGTGCCAGCAGTTACTCGACAGGGTTGATTTATGGCTACACCTTC. Protein: CASSYSTGLIYGYTF.

The chain links TRBV7-9 to TRBJ1-3; D ambiguous. From germline, CDR1 is SEHNR and CDR2 FQNEAQ (reference sequence). This CDR3 has 14 amino acids. V lost 3 bases and J lost 1, with 7 bases in between. The CDR3 DNA reads as TGTGCCAGCAGCTTCAGCGGATCTGGAAACACCATATATTTT. Translated, it gives CASSFSGSGNTIYF.

V gene TRBV6-1 combines with J gene TRBJ1-2; TRBD1 agrees at 7 bases. J lost 6 bases, V lost 5 bases, and 3 bases had no gene match. This CDR3 is 12 amino acids long. The germline V gene encodes CDR1 MNHNS and CDR2 SASEGT. CDR3 residues: CASSPQGDGYTF. The CDR3 bases are TGTGCCAGCAGTCCCCAGGGGGATGGCTACACCTTC.

The V call is TRBV7-6, the J call TRBJ2-2, with D perhaps matching TRBD2 (5 bases). Germline values: CDR1 SGHVS, CDR2 FNYEAQ. Trimming left V 3 bases short and J 1 base short, with 12 bases between. This CDR3 has 16 amino acids. This CDR3 is CASSFRPSGNTGELFF. The CDR3, as DNA: TGTGCCAGCAGCTTTAGGCCAAGCGGGAACACCGGGGAGCTGTTTTTT.

This chain connects TRBV7-8 to TRBJ2-1; 13 bases agree with TRBD2. This CDR3 is built from 21 residues. Germline V gene lookup returns CDR1 SGHVS and CDR2 FQNEAQ. V shed 2 bases, J shed 0 bases, and the junction held 13 bases outside the gene matches. CDR3 sequence reads: CASSLRPGLAGTHSSYNEQFF. The CDR3 bases are TGTGCCAGCAGCTTAAGACCGGGACTAGCGGGGACGCATAGCTCCTACAATGAGCAGTTCTTC.

This clone was seen only a few times. This chain uses TRBV27 with TRBJ1-1; a weak D match, TRBD1 (5 bases). The CDR3 length is 16 residues. The V end was cut by 5 bases, the J end by 0 bases, with 16 bases between. Germline values: CDR1 MNHEY, CDR2 SMNVEV (reference sequence). CDR3 region: CASSPQSGRVNTEAFF. The CDR3 region has the DNA TGTGCCAGCAGTCCACAGTCAGGGAGGGTGAACACTGAAGCTTTCTTT.

The rearrangement uses TRBV19 and TRBJ2-1; maybe TRBD2 (5 bases). Germline loops: CDR1 LNHDA, CDR2 SQIVND (reference sequence). Trimming took 7 bases from V and 4 from J, leaving 11 bases between them. CDR3 length: 13 residues. The CDR3 protein is CASISVAYNEQFF. The DNA for the CDR3 is TGTGCCAGTATTTCAGTAGCGTACAATGAGCAGTTCTTC. Combining the CDR3 with reference TRBV19 and TRBJ2-1 gives the whole variable domain DGGITQSPKYLFRKEGQNVTLSCEQNLNHDAMYWYRQDPGQGLRLIYYSQIVNDFQKGDIAEGYSVSREKKESFPLTVTSAQKNPTAFYLCASISVAYNEQFFGPGTRLTVL.

This clone appeared a few times. The chain recombines TRBV9 with TRBJ2-3; 7 nucleotides agree with TRBD1. The ends lost 1 base at V and 0 bases at J; junction bases unmatched: 5. Germline CDR1 is SGDLS and CDR2 is YYNGEE. The CDR3 extends over 16 amino acids. This CDR3 is CASSVRTGSSTDTQYF. The CDR3 region has the DNA TGTGCCAGCAGCGTAAGGACAGGATCCAGCACAGATACGCAGTATTTT.

The chain is built from TRBV19 and TRBJ2-2; D unclear. V dropped 6 bases and J dropped 7 bases, with 12 bases sitting between them. Germline V gives CDR1 LNHDA, CDR2 SQIVND (reference sequence). CDR3 length: 13 residues. Here the CDR3 DNA reads TGTGCCAGTAGCCCAAGAGGTGTCGGGGAGCTGTTTTTT. This encodes CASSPRGVGELFF.

The chain carries TRBV18 and TRBJ1-4, with D possibly matching TRBD1 (5 bases). The germline V and J ends were trimmed by 2 bases and 8 bases, with 15 bases remaining between them. The CDR3 has 15 residues. CDR1 KGHSH and CDR2 LQKENI come from the germline V gene. CDR3 nucleotides: TGTGCCAGCTCACCATCCTCAGGGCTTAGAGAAAAACTGTTTTTT. As protein: CASSPSSGLREKLFF.

The V and J genes are TRBV5-8 and TRBJ1-1, with D uncertain. The V gene lost 4 bases and the J gene lost 0 bases, with 16 bases spanning the gap. The CDR3 is 16 residues long. Looked up from germline, CDR1 is SGHTS and CDR2 is YDEGEE. CDR3 nucleotides: TGTGCCAGCAGCCCCCCGACTTACCTCATGAACACTGAAGCTTTCTTT. It is translated as CASSPPTYLMNTEAFF.

The rearrangement links TRBV6-1 to TRBJ2-7; the match to TRBD2 covers 8 bases. Germline V gives CDR1 MNHNS, CDR2 SASEGT. The length of the CDR3 is 15 residues. The V and J ends lost 7 bases and 3 bases, in that order; junction bases with no gene match: 11. CDR3 DNA sequence: TGTGCCAGCACTGATAGCGGGACACGTCACTACGAGCAGTACGTC. As protein: CASTDSGTRHYEQYV.

The chain carries TRBV19 and TRBJ2-7, with D maybe TRBD1 (7 bases). This CDR3 comprises 14 residues. CDR1 and CDR2 from the germline V gene are LNHDA and SQIVND (reference sequence). V was trimmed by 4 bases and J by 2 bases, leaving 12 bases between them. The CDR3 DNA follows: TGTGCCAGTAGTACCCAGGGGGGCCCCTACGAGCAGTACTTC. Protein product: CASSTQGGPYEQYF.

This clone appeared once. The chain couples TRBV5-1 to TRBJ2-5, with a possible D match to TRBD1 (6 bases). The V and J ends lost 0 bases and 2 bases respectively, with 17 bases between them. Germline V gene sequence: CDR1 SGHRS, CDR2 YFSETQ. This CDR3 region has 17 residues. This CDR3 reads CASSLVGGDSLQETQYF. DNA of the CDR3: TGCGCCAGCAGCTTGGTTGGGGGCGACTCCTTACAAGAGACCCAGTACTTC.

This clone was observed a handful of times. The chain combines TRBV5-4 with TRBJ1-4; possibly TRBD1 for D (6 bases). CDR3 size: 15 residues. Trimming took off 2 bases at V and 2 bases at J, with 10 bases between the two ends. The germline CDR1 and CDR2 sequences are SGHNT and YYREEE (reference sequence). The CDR3 reads CASSLGQGTNEKLFF. In nucleotides, the CDR3 is TGTGCCAGCAGCTTAGGGCAGGGGACTAATGAAAAACTGTTTTTT.

V and J are TRBV5-6 and TRBJ2-3; D remains ambiguous. The CDR3 sequence is 14 residues long. Germline CDR1 and CDR2: SGHDT and YYEEEE. Deletions cut 0 bases from V and 0 bases from J, with 5 bases between. CDR3 region: CASSLGLSTDTQYF. The CDR3 DNA follows: TGTGCCAGCAGCTTGGGACTTAGCACAGATACGCAGTATTTT.

The chain joins TRBV18 to TRBJ2-2; unclear D gene. Trimming removed 0 bases at V and 7 bases at J, with 9 bases between. The germline gives CDR1 KGHSH, CDR2 LQKENI. This CDR3 is built from 14 residues. The CDR3 DNA follows: TGTGCCAGCTCACCACCTTCGTCTAACGGGGAGCTGTTTTTT. Its translation is CASSPPSSNGELFF.

The CDR3 region has the DNA TGCGCCAGCAGCGAGAGACAGTCCTACAATGAGCAGTTCTTC. Its protein product is CASSERQSYNEQFF. The chain couples TRBV5-1 to TRBJ2-1; weak D call: TRBD1 (5 bases). The germline V gene encodes CDR1 SGHRS and CDR2 YFSETQ. The CDR3 has 14 residues. V dropped 4 bases and J dropped 1 base, with 9 bases sitting between them.

The chain employs TRBV6-1 and TRBJ1-5, with 9 nucleotides matching TRBD1. Per the germline V gene, CDR1 is MNHNS and CDR2 is SASEGT. The CDR3 has 15 residues. The ends lost 6 bases at V and 2 bases at J; junction bases unmatched: 5. The chain's CDR3 is CASRRDRVGNQPQHF. Here the CDR3 DNA reads TGTGCCAGCAGACGGGACAGGGTGGGCAATCAGCCCCAGCATTTT.